This passage covers 8 T cell receptor beta chains from one sample sequenced in a study of blood T cell repertoires in COVID-19. The assay was immunoSEQ multiplex PCR, and TCRdb's table has in-frame clones only and misses some. The table shows 650,000 to 800,000 clones, with 85% to 90% occurring only once. The specimen sequenced was peripheral blood. The receptors derive from a woman aged 18-29 years with acute or convalescent COVID-19.

As DNA, the CDR3 is TGTGCCAGCAGCCCCAGAATTTCGGGGAACACTGAAGCTTTCTTT. This codes for CASSPRISGNTEAFF. The chain is built from TRBV7-9 and TRBJ1-1; D ambiguous. Between the trimmed V and J ends, which lost 5 bases and 1 base, there was a span of 14 bases. Germline lookup yields CDR1 SEHNR and CDR2 FQNEAQ (reference sequence). The length of the CDR3 is 15 residues. Variable domain in full (rest from reference TRBV7-9 and TRBJ1-1): DTGVSQNPRHKITKRGQNVTFRCDPISEHNRLYWYRQTLGQGPEFLTYFQNEAQLEKSRLLSDRFSAERPKGSFSTLEIQRTEQGDSAMYLCASSPRISGNTEAFFGQGTRLTVV.

The rearrangement uses TRBV5-4 and TRBJ2-2; the match to TRBD1 covers 11 bases. Germline values: CDR1 SGHNT, CDR2 YYREEE (reference sequence). The length of the CDR3 is 19 residues. V lost 1 base and J lost 4; bases outside the gene matches: 12. CDR3 DNA sequence: TGTGCCAGCAGCTTGATAAGGACAGGGGGCATGGGGACCACCGGGGAGCTGTTTTTT. The encoded protein is CASSLIRTGGMGTTGELFF.

This clone appeared once. The chain couples TRBV15 to TRBJ2-7; TRBD1 matches at 8 bases. This CDR3 is built from 17 residues. The junction had 8 bases not matched to a gene; V was cut back by 1 base and J by 0 bases. Germline V lookup: CDR1 LNHNV, CDR2 YYDKDF (reference sequence). The CDR3 region has the DNA TGTGCCACCAGCAGAGGCGGGACAGGTCGGAGCTCCTACGAGCAGTACTTC. This encodes CATSRGGTGRSSYEQYF.

This clone appeared a few times. V and J are TRBV2 and TRBJ1-1; a possible D gene is TRBD1 (5 bases). The CDR3 consists of 13 residues. CDR1 and CDR2 (germline): SNHLY, FYNNEI. V gave up 6 bases and J gave up 4 bases, with 12 bases separating them. DNA for the CDR3: TGTGCCAGCAGGCAGGGTAAGGTCACTGAAGCTTTCTTT. Amino acid sequence: CASRQGKVTEAFF.

A note on this clone: Other nucleotide sequences in the sample specify the same CDR3. The rearrangement links TRBV24-1 to TRBJ1-1; D is perhaps TRBD1 (6 bases). V was clipped by 4 bases and J by 1 base, with 9 bases between them. From germline, CDR1 is KGHDR and CDR2 SFDVKD. The CDR3 has 14 residues. CDR3: CATSDTGRNTEAFF. The CDR3 coding sequence is TGTGCCACCAGTGACACAGGGAGGAACACTGAAGCTTTCTTT.

The chain has TRBV18 and TRBJ1-4; D remains ambiguous. The germline CDR1 and CDR2 sequences are KGHSH and LQKENI. The CDR3 has 14 amino acids. Trimming stripped 6 bases from V and 0 bases from J, with 8 bases between. The chain's CDR3 is CASSPGSTNEKLFF. Here the CDR3 DNA reads TGTGCCAGCTCCCCCGGTTCAACTAATGAAAAACTGTTTTTT. Full variable domain (outside the CDR3, taken from reference TRBV18 and TRBJ1-4): NAGVMQNPRHLVRRRGQEARLRCSPMKGHSHVYWYRQLPEEGLKFMVYLQKENIIDESGMPKERFSAEFPKEGPSILRIQQVVRGDSAAYFCASSPGSTNEKLFFGSGTQLSVL.

V gene TRBV27 combines with J gene TRBJ1-2; possibly TRBD1 for D (5 bases). Germline V CDR1 and CDR2: MNHEY, SMNVEV (reference sequence). The CDR3 spans 15 residues. V was shortened by 5 bases and J by 2 bases, with 15 bases between the two germline ends. The CDR3 spells CASSLTAGPNYGYTF. The CDR3, as DNA: TGTGCCAGCAGTCTGACTGCAGGGCCCAACTATGGCTACACCTTC.

The genes are TRBV25-1 and TRBJ2-7; 7 bases line up with TRBD2. Looked up from germline, CDR1 is MGHDK and CDR2 is SYGVNS. Trimming took 5 bases from V and 5 from J; bases not matched to a gene: 3. The CDR3 sequence is 12 residues long. The CDR3 DNA follows: TGTGCCAGCAGTTCGGGAGGACACGAGCAGTACTTC. Its translation: CASSSGGHEQYF.